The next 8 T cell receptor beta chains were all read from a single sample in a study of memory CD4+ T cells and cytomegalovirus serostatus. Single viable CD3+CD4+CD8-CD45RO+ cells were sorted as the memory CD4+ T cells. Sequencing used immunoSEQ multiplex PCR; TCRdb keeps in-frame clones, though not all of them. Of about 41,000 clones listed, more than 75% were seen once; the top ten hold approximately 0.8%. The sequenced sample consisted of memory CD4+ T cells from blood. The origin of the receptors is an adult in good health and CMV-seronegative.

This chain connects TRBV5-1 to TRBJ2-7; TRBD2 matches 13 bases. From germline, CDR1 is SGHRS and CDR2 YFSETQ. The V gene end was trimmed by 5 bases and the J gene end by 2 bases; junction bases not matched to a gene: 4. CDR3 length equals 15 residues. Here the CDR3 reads CASSWGLAGTYEQYF. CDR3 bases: TGCGCCAGCAGTTGGGGACTAGCGGGGACCTACGAGCAGTACTTC.

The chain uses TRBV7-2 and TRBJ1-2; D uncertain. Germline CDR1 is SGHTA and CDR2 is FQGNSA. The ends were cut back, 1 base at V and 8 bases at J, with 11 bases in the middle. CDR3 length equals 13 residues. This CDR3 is CASSLGGRQGYTF. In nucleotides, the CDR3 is TGTGCCAGCAGCTTAGGTGGGAGACAAGGCTACACCTTC. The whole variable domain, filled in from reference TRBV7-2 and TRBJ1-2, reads GAGVSQSPSNKVTEKGKDVELRCDPISGHTALYWYRQSLGQGLEFLIYFQGNSAPDKSGLPSDRFSAERTGGSVSTLTIQRTQQEDSAVYLCASSLGGRQGYTFGSGTRLTVV.

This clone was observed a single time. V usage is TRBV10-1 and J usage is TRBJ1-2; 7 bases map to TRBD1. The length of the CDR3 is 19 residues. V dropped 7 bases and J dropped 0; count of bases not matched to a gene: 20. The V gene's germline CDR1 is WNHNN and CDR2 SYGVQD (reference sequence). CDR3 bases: TGCGCCAGCACTATGACAGGGAAGATTCGCATTGAGGCTAACTATGGCTACACCTTC. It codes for CASTMTGKIRIEANYGYTF.

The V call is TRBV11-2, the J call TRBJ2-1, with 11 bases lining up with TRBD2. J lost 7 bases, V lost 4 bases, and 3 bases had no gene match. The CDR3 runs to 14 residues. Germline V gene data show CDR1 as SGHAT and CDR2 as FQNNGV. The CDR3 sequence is CASSSSGGRNEQFF. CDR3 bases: TGTGCCAGCAGCTCTAGCGGGGGGAGAAATGAGCAGTTCTTC.

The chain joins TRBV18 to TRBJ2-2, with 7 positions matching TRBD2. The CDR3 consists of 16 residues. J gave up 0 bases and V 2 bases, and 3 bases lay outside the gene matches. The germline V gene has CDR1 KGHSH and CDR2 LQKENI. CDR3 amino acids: CASSPGGLTNTGELFF. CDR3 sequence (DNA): TGTGCCAGCTCACCAGGGGGACTAACGAACACCGGGGAGCTGTTTTTT.

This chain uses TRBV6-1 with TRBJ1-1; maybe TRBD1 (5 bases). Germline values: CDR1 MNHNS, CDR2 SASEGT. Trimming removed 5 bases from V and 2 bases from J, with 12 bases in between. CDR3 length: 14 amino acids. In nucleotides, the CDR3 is TGTGCCAGCAGTTCTCAGGGTGGTAACACTGAAGCTTTCTTT. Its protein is CASSSQGGNTEAFF.

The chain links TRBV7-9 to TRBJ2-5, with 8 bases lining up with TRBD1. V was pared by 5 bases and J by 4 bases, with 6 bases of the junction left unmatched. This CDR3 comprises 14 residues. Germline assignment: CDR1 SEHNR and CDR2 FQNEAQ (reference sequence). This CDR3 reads CASSQRTGSETQYF. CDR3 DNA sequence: TGTGCCAGCAGCCAAAGGACAGGGTCAGAGACCCAGTACTTC.

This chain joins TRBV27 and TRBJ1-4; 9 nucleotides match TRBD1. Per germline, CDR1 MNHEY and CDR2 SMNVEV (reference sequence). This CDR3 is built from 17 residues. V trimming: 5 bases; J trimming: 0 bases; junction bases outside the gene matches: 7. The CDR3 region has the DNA TGTGCCAGCAGTATTCGACAGGGGGGCACAACTAATGAAAAACTGTTTTTT. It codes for CASSIRQGGTTNEKLFF.